These T cell receptor beta chains were read from a single sample in a study of control samples from healthy donors and cancer patients. The data were produced by immunoSEQ multiplex PCR, yet TCRdb's version contains in-frame clones alone and is incomplete. Among roughly 83,000 clones, more than 75% were seen once, and the ten largest hold around 10%. Input material: blood. These receptors came from a woman aged 55-75 years in good health. CDR3s include the opening cysteine and the closing phenylalanine or tryptophan. D genes are given only for firm matches. For some rows the clone size is stated as once, few or many, or as a class when expanded; others skip it.

j_gene,d_gene,v_gene,len,abundance,CDR3nt,CDR3aa
TRBJ1-1,TRBD1,TRBV5-6,17,.,TGTGCCAGCAGCTTGGTGGGACAGGGGGCGTATGGGACTGAAGCTTTCTTT,CASSLVGQGAYGTEAFF
TRBJ1-1,TRBD1,TRBV28,13,once,TGTGCCAGCAGTTTGGATGGACAGGGTAAAGCTTTCTTT,CASSLDGQGKAFF
TRBJ2-3,TRBD1,TRBV18,15,.,TGTGCCAGCTCATCAGGACAGGGCAGCACAGATACGCAGTATTTT,CASSSGQGSTDTQYF
TRBJ1-3,.,TRBV6-5,14,.,TGTGCCAGCAGCGTGGGAGGGGGTGGAAACACCATATATTTT,CASSVGGGGNTIYF
TRBJ2-1,.,TRBV7-2,14,.,TGTGCCAGCAGCCAAGCTTACGTCAGGGATGAGCAGTTCTTC,CASSQAYVRDEQFF
TRBJ2-2,TRBD2,TRBV5-6,15,.,TGTGCCAGCAGCTTGGCCGGGAGGGCCTCCGGGGAGCTGTTTTTT,CASSLAGRASGELFF
TRBJ2-1,TRBD2,TRBV19,15,.,TGTGCCAGTAGTATAGCGGCTAGCGGCTACAATGAGCAGTTCTTC,CASSIAASGYNEQFF
TRBJ1-3,.,TRBV11-2,16,few,TGTGCCAGCAGCTTAGCTCGGGGCAACTCTGGAAACACCATATATTTT,CASSLARGNSGNTIYF
TRBJ1-1,TRBD1,TRBV11-1,16,.,TGTGCCAGCAGCTCGGGGACAGGACTCATGAACACTGAAGCTTTCTTT,CASSSGTGLMNTEAFF
TRBJ2-1,.,TRBV6-5,12,.,TGTGCCAGCAGTATAGGGAGGAATGAGCAGTTCTTC,CASSIGRNEQFF
TRBJ2-7,.,TRBV5-1,14,few,TGCGCCAGCAAGGGGGTGTCGAGCTCCTACGAGCAGTACTTC,CASKGVSSSYEQYF
TRBJ2-3,.,TRBV3-1/TRBV3-2,17,once,TGTGCCAGCAGCCGAGGGGACTTGGCGGGATTAGGAGATACGCAGTATTTT,CASSRGDLAGLGDTQYF
TRBJ1-1,TRBD1,TRBV29-1,13,once,TGCAGCGGGGGAGACAGGGTTATGACTGAAGCTTTCTTT,CSGGDRVMTEAFF
TRBJ1-6,.,TRBV28,15,.,TGTGCCAGCAGTACCGGTGGGAGGTACAATTCACCCCTCCACTTT,CASSTGGRYNSPLHF
TRBJ2-1,TRBD2,TRBV4-3,16,.,TGCGCCAGCAGCCAAGTTCCTAGCGGGGGGGCTGGTGAGCAGTTCTTC,CASSQVPSGGAGEQFF
TRBJ2-7,.,TRBV6-5,14,.,TGTGCCACTCAAAATGCCCAGGGTGCCTACGAGCAGTACTTC,CATQNAQGAYEQYF
TRBJ1-2,TRBD1,TRBV6-2/TRBV6-3,13,.,TGTGCCAGCAGTTACTCGACAGGGGGCGGCTACACCTTC,CASSYSTGGGYTF
TRBJ2-3,TRBD2,TRBV2,16,.,TGTGCCAGCAGTGAGATGGGCGGGAGGGCGACAGATACGCAGTATTTT,CASSEMGGRATDTQYF
TRBJ1-5,.,TRBV28,12,.,TGTGCCAGCAGTTCACTTCTCCGTCCCCAGCATTTT,CASSSLLRPQHF
TRBJ1-5,.,TRBV24-1,16,.,TGTGCCACCAGTGATAGCTGGGCAGCTAGCAATCAGCCCCAGCATTTT,CATSDSWAASNQPQHF
TRBJ1-6,.,TRBV28,14,.,TGTGCCAGCAGTCTGGACAGAACCAATTCACCCCTCCACTTT,CASSLDRTNSPLHF
TRBJ2-2,.,TRBV19,17,.,TGTGCCAGTACCTCTACGCCGGACTACCGGAACACCGGGGAGCTGTTTTTT,CASTSTPDYRNTGELFF
TRBJ1-3,.,TRBV5-1,15,.,TGCGCCAGCAGCTATACAGCGAGCTCTGGAAACACCATATATTTT,CASSYTASSGNTIYF
TRBJ1-2,.,TRBV20-1,15,once,TGCAGTGCTAGTCCAGGGAGCGCCCTTAGCTATGGCTACACCTTC,CSASPGSALSYGYTF
TRBJ2-5,.,TRBV12-3/TRBV12-4,12,.,TGTGCCAGCAGTTTAGCACAAGAGACCCAGTACTTC,CASSLAQETQYF
TRBJ1-5,.,TRBV28,15,few,TGTGCCACCCACACCTCAGACAGGACTAATCAGCCCCAGCATTTT,CATHTSDRTNQPQHF
TRBJ2-3,TRBD2,TRBV19,18,many,TGTGCCAGTAGTATAGAGGGGACTAGCGGGGGAACGAGGCATACGCAGTATTTT,CASSIEGTSGGTRHTQYF
TRBJ1-1,.,TRBV5-5,14,.,TGTGCCAGCAGCCCGACAGGCTTGAACACTGAAGCTTTCTTT,CASSPTGLNTEAFF
TRBJ2-7,.,TRBV6-1,15,medium-sized,TGTGCCAGCAGTGATCATACGGCAGGGCCCTACGAGCAGTACTTC,CASSDHTAGPYEQYF
TRBJ2-3,TRBD2,TRBV19,17,.,TGTGCCAGTAGTCCTCCGGGTAGCGGGCTAAGCACAGATACGCAGTATTTT,CASSPPGSGLSTDTQYF
TRBJ1-5,.,TRBV15,16,.,TGTGCCACCAGCAGAGAGCTGACGGGGGGCAATCAGCCCCAGCATTTT,CATSRELTGGNQPQHF
TRBJ1-2,TRBD1,TRBV27,15,once,TGTGCCAGCAGTTTCGGGACAGGGGCTAACTATGGCTACACCTTC,CASSFGTGANYGYTF
TRBJ1-3,TRBD1,TRBV28,14,.,TGTGCCAGCCTGGGGACAGGGAGAGGAAACACCATATATTTT,CASLGTGRGNTIYF
TRBJ2-1,.,TRBV29-1,13,.,TGCAGCGTCGGGCGCTCTAGGGACAATGAGCAGTTCTTC,CSVGRSRDNEQFF
TRBJ2-3,.,TRBV5-1,15,.,TGCGCCAGCAGCTTGGGGCCCGGGTCCACAGATACGCAGTATTTT,CASSLGPGSTDTQYF
TRBJ2-1,TRBD2,TRBV18,15,.,TGTGCCAGCTCACCCCTTCAACGGGGGGGCGATGAGCAGTTCTTC,CASSPLQRGGDEQFF
TRBJ2-2,.,TRBV5-1,15,.,TGCGCCAGCAGCTTGGCTGTAGGGAGGTCCGGGGAGCTGTTTTTT,CASSLAVGRSGELFF
TRBJ2-7,.,TRBV6-6,15,.,TGTGCCAGCAGTTACGAGTTCGGCTCCTCATACGAGCAGTACTTC,CASSYEFGSSYEQYF
TRBJ1-1,.,TRBV6-2/TRBV6-3,14,.,TGTGCCAGCAGTTACTCTCCACGGGGGTCTGAAGCTTTCTTT,CASSYSPRGSEAFF
TRBJ2-5,.,TRBV19,15,.,TGTGCCAGTAGTGAGGAGGGAAGCGGGCAAGAGACCCAGTACTTC,CASSEEGSGQETQYF
TRBJ1-2,TRBD1,TRBV18,14,.,TGTGCCAGCTCACCACCTGGGACAGAGTATGGCTACACCTTC,CASSPPGTEYGYTF
TRBJ2-6,.,TRBV18,17,.,TGTGCCAGCTCACGAAAGATGGACAACTCTGGGGCCAACGTCCTGACTTTC,CASSRKMDNSGANVLTF
TRBJ2-3,TRBD1,TRBV13,14,.,TGTGCCAGCAGCGCCCACCTAGGGGGCAATACGCAGTATTTT,CASSAHLGGNTQYF
TRBJ1-2,.,TRBV28,15,.,TGTGCCAGCAGTAGATCCAGGCAGGTGGCCTATGGCTACACCTTC,CASSRSRQVAYGYTF
TRBJ1-6,TRBD1,TRBV19,16,.,TGTGCCAGTAGTACGACAGGGGGCTATGTGAAATCACCCCTCCACTTT,CASSTTGGYVKSPLHF
TRBJ1-3,.,TRBV10-3,15,few,TGTGCCATCAGTACCGGGCCACTCTCTGGAAACACCATATATTTT,CAISTGPLSGNTIYF
TRBJ2-5,.,TRBV7-8,15,.,TGTGCCAGCAGCCGCTCGGGACGGTCACAGGAGACCCAGTACTTC,CASSRSGRSQETQYF
TRBJ2-2,.,TRBV15,17,once,TGTGCCACCAGCAGAGATTTCGCTAGCGCGAACACCGGGGAGCTGTTTTTT,CATSRDFASANTGELFF
TRBJ1-2,TRBD1,TRBV5-6,16,.,TGTGCCAGCAGAAATGCTGTCACAGGGGGCTACTATGGCTACACCTTC,CASRNAVTGGYYGYTF
TRBJ2-2,.,TRBV6-5,15,.,TGTGCCAGCAGTTACGGAGGTGGAGGGCCCGGGGAGCTGTTTTTT,CASSYGGGGPGELFF
TRBJ2-3,.,TRBV6-1,15,.,TGTGCCAGCAGTGAAGCTGGGCATAGCACAGATACGCAGTATTTT,CASSEAGHSTDTQYF
TRBJ2-3,.,TRBV6-5,15,.,TGTGCCAGCAGGGGGGCTGGCTCGTTGACAGATACGCAGTATTTT,CASRGAGSLTDTQYF
TRBJ2-4,.,TRBV10-2,14,.,TGCGCCAGCAGCTACAGTGTAAACAAAAACATTCAGTACTTC,CASSYSVNKNIQYF
TRBJ1-4,.,TRBV7-2,13,.,TGTGCCAGCAGCTTAGGTGGTAATGAAAAACTGTTTTTT,CASSLGGNEKLFF
TRBJ1-1,.,TRBV7-9,12,once,TGTGCCAGCAGCCCAGTGCTCACTGAAGCTTTCTTT,CASSPVLTEAFF